Sequencing of this T cell receptor (beta chain) was carried out in a study of CD8 T cells in ankylosing spondylitis. This clonotype was observed a handful of times. Using its own MiXCR run on the 5' RACE reads, TCRdb lists one record per CDR3 protein. Among roughly 250,000 distinct CDR3 sequences listed, over 9.5% were seen once. The CDR3 contains 14 residues. V was shortened by 3 bases and J by 4 bases, with 13 bases between the two germline ends. Per germline, CDR1 GTSNPN and CDR2 SVGIG (reference sequence). The sample comprised blood, either unsorted or a sorted T cell fraction (not recorded which). The gene calls are TRBV30 and TRBJ2-1; TRBD2 might be the D (6 bases). The TCR was taken from a male donor with ankylosing spondylitis or in good health (not recorded which). The CDR3 nucleotides are TGTGCCTGGAGGGCGGCGGGGATGTACAATGAGCAGTTCTTC. It encodes CAWRAAGMYNEQFF. Together with reference TRBV30 and TRBJ2-1, the CDR3 gives the full variable domain: SQTIHQWPATLVQPVGSPLSLECTVEGTSNPNLYWYRQAAGRGLQLLFYSVGIGQISSEVPQNLSASRPQDRQFILSSKKLLLSDSGFYLCAWRAAGMYNEQFFGPGTRLTVL.